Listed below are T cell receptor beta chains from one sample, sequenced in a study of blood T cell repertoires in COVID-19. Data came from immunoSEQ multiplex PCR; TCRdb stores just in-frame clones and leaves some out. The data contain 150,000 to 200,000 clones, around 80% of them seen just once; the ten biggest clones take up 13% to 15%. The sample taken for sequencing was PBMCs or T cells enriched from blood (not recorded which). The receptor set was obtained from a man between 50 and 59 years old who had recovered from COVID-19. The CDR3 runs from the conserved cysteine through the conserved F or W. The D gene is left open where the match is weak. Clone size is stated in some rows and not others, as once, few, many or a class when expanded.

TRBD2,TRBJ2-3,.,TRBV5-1,CASSLGRGADTQYF,TGCGCCAGCAGCTTGGGGCGGGGGGCAGATACGCAGTATTTT
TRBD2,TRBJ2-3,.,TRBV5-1,CASSSGAGGGGDTQYF,TGCGCCAGCAGCTCCGGAGCGGGGGGCGGGGGAGATACGCAGTATTTT
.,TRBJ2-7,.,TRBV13,CASSLVGQQLKYF,TGTGCCAGCAGCTTAGTAGGACAGCAGCTTAAGTACTTC
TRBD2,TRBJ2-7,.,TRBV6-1,CASSEDSGGGYEQYF,TGTGCCAGCAGTGAAGATAGCGGGGGAGGGTACGAGCAGTACTTC
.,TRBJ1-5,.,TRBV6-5,CASSYSRQGSQPQHF,TGTGCCAGCAGTTACTCACGGCAGGGGAGTCAGCCCCAGCATTTT
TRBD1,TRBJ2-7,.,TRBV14,CASSRAGQGAEQYF,TGTGCCAGCAGCCGAGCGGGACAGGGCGCCGAGCAGTACTTC
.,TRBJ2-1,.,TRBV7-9,CASSSELRGAHNEQFF,TGTGCCAGCAGCTCCGAACTACGTGGGGCGCACAATGAGCAGTTCTTC
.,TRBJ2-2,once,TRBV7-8,CASSLLSAGNTGELFF,TGTGCCAGCAGCTTACTTTCCGCGGGGAACACCGGGGAGCTGTTTTTT
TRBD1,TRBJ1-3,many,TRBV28,CASTSGDRVNPIYF,TGTGCCAGCACCTCGGGGGACAGGGTAAACCCCATATATTTT
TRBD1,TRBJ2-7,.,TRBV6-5,CASSSTGGPYEQYF,TGTGCCAGCAGCTCGACAGGGGGTCCCTACGAGCAGTACTTC
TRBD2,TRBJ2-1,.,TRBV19,CASRASERGGRFNEQFF,TGTGCCAGTAGGGCCTCTGAGCGGGGGGGGCGTTTCAATGAGCAGTTCTTC
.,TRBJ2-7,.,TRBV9,CASSVAQNPSYEQYF,TGTGCCAGCAGCGTAGCCCAGAACCCCTCCTACGAGCAGTACTTC
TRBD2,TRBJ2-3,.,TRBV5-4,CASSLESGLAGGLADTQYF,TGTGCCAGCAGCTTGGAGTCGGGACTAGCGGGGGGGCTGGCAGATACGCAGTATTTT
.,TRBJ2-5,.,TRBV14,CASSLQPPGNAQYF,TGTGCCAGCAGCCTTCAACCCCCCGGGAATGCCCAGTACTTC
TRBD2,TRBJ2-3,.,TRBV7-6,CASSLARGEADTQYF,TGTGCCAGCAGCTTAGCCCGGGGGGAGGCAGATACGCAGTATTTT
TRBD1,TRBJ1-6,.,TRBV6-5,CASRPGQGNSPLHF,TGTGCCAGCAGACCGGGACAGGGTAATTCACCCCTCCACTTT
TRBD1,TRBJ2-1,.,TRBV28,CASSLPGTGLNEQFF,TGTGCCAGCAGTTTACCCGGGACAGGGTTGAATGAGCAGTTCTTC
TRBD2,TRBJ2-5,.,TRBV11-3,CASSLKVGSSGGTLQETQYF,TGTGCCAGCAGCTTAAAAGTTGGGTCTAGCGGGGGGACCCTCCAAGAGACCCAGTACTTC
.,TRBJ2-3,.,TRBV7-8,CASSSGQLHTDTQYF,TGTGCCAGCAGTTCCGGACAACTTCACACGGATACGCAGTATTTT
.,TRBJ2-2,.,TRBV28,CASSFGVGNTGELFF,TGTGCCAGCAGTTTCGGGGTAGGAAACACCGGGGAGCTGTTTTTT
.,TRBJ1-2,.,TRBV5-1,CASSLIQSYGYTF,TGCGCCAGCAGCTTGATACAGAGCTATGGCTACACCTTC
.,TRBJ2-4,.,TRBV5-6,CASSLTRELAKNIQYF,TGTGCCAGCAGCTTGACCAGGGAACTAGCCAAAAACATTCAGTACTTC
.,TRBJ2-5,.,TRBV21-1,CASSKRQGIWETQYF,TGTGCCAGCAGCAAACGACAGGGTATATGGGAGACCCAGTACTTC
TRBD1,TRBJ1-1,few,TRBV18,CASSPRGPGGTEAFF,TGTGCCAGCTCACCACGAGGTCCAGGGGGCACTGAAGCTTTCTTT
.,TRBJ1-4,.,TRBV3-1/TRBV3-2,CASRWGGANEKLFF,TGTGCCAGCAGATGGGGGGGGGCTAATGAAAAACTGTTTTTT
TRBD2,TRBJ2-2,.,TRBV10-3,CAIRVAGASGELFF,TGTGCCATCAGGGTAGCGGGGGCCTCCGGGGAGCTGTTTTTT
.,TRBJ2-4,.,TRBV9,CASSSGTTWPKNIQYF,TGTGCCAGCAGCTCCGGGACAACCTGGCCCAAAAACATTCAGTACTTC
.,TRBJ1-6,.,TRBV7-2,CASSLSPTGSNSPLHF,TGTGCCAGCAGCTTGAGCCCCACAGGTTCTAATTCACCCCTCCACTTT
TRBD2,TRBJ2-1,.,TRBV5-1,CASSLVGGGPYNEQFF,TGCGCCAGCAGCTTGGTCGGCGGGGGGCCTTACAATGAGCAGTTCTTC
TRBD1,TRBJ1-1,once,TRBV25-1,CASGETGGIFDTEAFF,TGTGCCAGCGGGGAGACAGGGGGCATTTTTGACACTGAAGCTTTCTTT
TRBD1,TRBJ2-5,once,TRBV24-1,CATSRPGTGLQETQYF,TGTGCCACCAGTCGCCCCGGGACAGGGCTCCAAGAGACCCAGTACTTC
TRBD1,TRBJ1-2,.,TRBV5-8,CASSPGEDRLNNGYTF,TGTGCCAGCAGCCCGGGAGAGGACAGGTTGAATAATGGCTACACCTTC